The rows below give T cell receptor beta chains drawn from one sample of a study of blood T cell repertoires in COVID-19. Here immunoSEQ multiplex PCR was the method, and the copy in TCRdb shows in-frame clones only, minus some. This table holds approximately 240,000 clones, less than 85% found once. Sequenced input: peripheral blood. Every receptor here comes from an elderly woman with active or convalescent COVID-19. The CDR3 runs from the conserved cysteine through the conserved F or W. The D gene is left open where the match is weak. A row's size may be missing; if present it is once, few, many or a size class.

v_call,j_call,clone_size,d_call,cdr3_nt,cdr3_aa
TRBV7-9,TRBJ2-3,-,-,TGTGCCAGCAGCTTTGGACTTGACACAGATACGCAGTATTTT,CASSFGLDTDTQYF
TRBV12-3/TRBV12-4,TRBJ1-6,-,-,TGTGCCAGCAGCCTAGGATATAATTCACCCCTCCACTTT,CASSLGYNSPLHF
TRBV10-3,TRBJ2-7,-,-,TGTGCCATCAGTGAGTCGTTTGGCGGGCGCCGGTGGGAGCAGTACTTC,CAISESFGGRRWEQYF
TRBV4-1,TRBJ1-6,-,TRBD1,TGCGCCAGCAGCCCCCACAACAGGGGTCGGGGTTCACCCCTCCACTTT,CASSPHNRGRGSPLHF
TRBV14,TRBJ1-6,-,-,TGTGCCAGCAGCCAAGTTGACAGGAATTCACCCCTCCACTTT,CASSQVDRNSPLHF
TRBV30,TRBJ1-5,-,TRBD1,TGTGCCTGGAGTGTAGGGGACAGCCTAAGCAATCAGCCCCAGCATTTT,CAWSVGDSLSNQPQHF
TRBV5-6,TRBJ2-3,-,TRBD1,TGTGCCAGCACCCCGACAGGGAGCGGAGATACGCAGTATTTT,CASTPTGSGDTQYF
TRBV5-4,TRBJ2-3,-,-,TGTGCCAGCAGCCGTGGGCGGGATGTCACAGATACGCAGTATTTT,CASSRGRDVTDTQYF
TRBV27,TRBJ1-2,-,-,TGTGCCAGCAGTTCCTATCGATCTTCGGGTACGGCCTATGGCTACACCTTC,CASSSYRSSGTAYGYTF
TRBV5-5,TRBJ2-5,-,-,TGTGCCAGCAGCTTGGGTCCCCTTGAGACCCAGTACTTC,CASSLGPLETQYF
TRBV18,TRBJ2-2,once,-,TGTGCCAGCTCACCCCCGATCGGGGGGCAGGGCGGGGAGCTGTTTTTT,CASSPPIGGQGGELFF
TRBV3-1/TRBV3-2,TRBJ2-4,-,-,TGTGCCAGCAGCCAAGAGACGGGGGCCAAAAACATTCAGTACTTC,CASSQETGAKNIQYF
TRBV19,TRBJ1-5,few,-,TGTGCCAGTAGTACAGGGGTGGGCAATCAGCCCCAGCATTTT,CASSTGVGNQPQHF
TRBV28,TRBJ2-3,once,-,TGTGCCAGCAGCCCCGGTGGGGGCGGCACAGATACGCAGTATTTT,CASSPGGGGTDTQYF
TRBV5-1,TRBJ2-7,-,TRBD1,TGCGCCAGCAGCTTGGGACAGGGTTCCTACGAGCAGTACTTC,CASSLGQGSYEQYF
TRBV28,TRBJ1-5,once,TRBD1,TGTGCCAGCAGTAACCGGGACAGGGTAATATGGAGCAATCAGCCCCAGCATTTT,CASSNRDRVIWSNQPQHF
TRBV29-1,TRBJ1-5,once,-,TGCAGCGTCGCGGAAAATCGCAATCAGCCCCAGCATTTT,CSVAENRNQPQHF
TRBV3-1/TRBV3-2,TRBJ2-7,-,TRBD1,TGTGCCAGCAGCCAAGATCGATGGACAGGACTCGCCTACGAGCAGTACTTC,CASSQDRWTGLAYEQYF
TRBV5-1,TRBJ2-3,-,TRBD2,TGCGCCAGCTCCGATATAGCGGGAGGCACAGATACGCAGTATTTT,CASSDIAGGTDTQYF
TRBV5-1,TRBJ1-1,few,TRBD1,TGCGCCAGCAGCAGAGACGGGACAGTGGACAGGGAAGCTTTCTTT,CASSRDGTVDREAFF
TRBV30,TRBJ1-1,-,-,TGTGCCTGGAGTGTGGGCTATAACACTGAAGCTTTCTTT,CAWSVGYNTEAFF
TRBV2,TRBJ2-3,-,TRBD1,TGTGCCAGCAGTCTACAGGGGGCAAGCACAGATACGCAGTATTTT,CASSLQGASTDTQYF
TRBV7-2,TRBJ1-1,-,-,TGTGCCAGCAGCGCGGGACCGACGAACACTGAAGCTTTCTTT,CASSAGPTNTEAFF
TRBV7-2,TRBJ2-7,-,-,TGTGCCAGCAGCAATCTTGTATCTCCCTCGTTGGAGCAGTACTTC,CASSNLVSPSLEQYF
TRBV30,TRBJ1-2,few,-,TGTGCCTGGAGCTTGACAGGTTACGGCTACACCTTC,CAWSLTGYGYTF
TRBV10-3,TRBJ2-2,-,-,TGTGCCACCGGCCGGCGACAGTCTGATTCGAACACCGGGGAGCTGTTTTTT,CATGRRQSDSNTGELFF
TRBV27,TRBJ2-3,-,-,TGTGCCAGCAGTCCCGGGACATTGGGAGATACGCAGTATTTT,CASSPGTLGDTQYF
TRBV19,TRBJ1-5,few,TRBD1,TGTGCCAGTAGTCCAAATCAGGGGGCCATCCTTTCCAATCAGCCCCAGCATTTT,CASSPNQGAILSNQPQHF
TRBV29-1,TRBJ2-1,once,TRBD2,TGCAGCGGACGGACTAGCGGGAGCCGTGAGCAGTTCTTC,CSGRTSGSREQFF
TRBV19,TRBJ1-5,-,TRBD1,TGTGCCAGTAGTATTAATTGGGACAGTTATCAGCCCCAGCATTTT,CASSINWDSYQPQHF
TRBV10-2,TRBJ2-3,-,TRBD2,TGCGCCAGCAGGGACCGACTAGCGGTGCCCACAGATACGCAGTATTTT,CASRDRLAVPTDTQYF
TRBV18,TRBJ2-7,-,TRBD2,TGTGCCAGCTCACCAGGGACTAGCGCTACCTACGAGCAGTACTTC,CASSPGTSATYEQYF
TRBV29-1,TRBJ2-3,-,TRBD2,TGCAGCGTTGAAATGGCGGGAGCAGATACGCAGTATTTT,CSVEMAGADTQYF
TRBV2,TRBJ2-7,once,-,TGTGCCAGCGGCCAGGACTACGAGCAGTACTTC,CASGQDYEQYF
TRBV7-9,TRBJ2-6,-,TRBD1,TGTGCCAGCACCCACCGTCAAGGGGGCCGTCCTGGGGCCAACGTCCTGACTTTC,CASTHRQGGRPGANVLTF
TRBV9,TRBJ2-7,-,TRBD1,TGTGCCAGCAGTGGACAGGGGGTGCCAAGCGAGCAGTACTTC,CASSGQGVPSEQYF
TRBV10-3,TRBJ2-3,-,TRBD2,TGTGCCATCAGAAGGGGACTAGACACAGATACGCAGTATTTT,CAIRRGLDTDTQYF
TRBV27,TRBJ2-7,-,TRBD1,TGTGCCAGCAGTTCCGGGACAGGGGGCGGCGAGCAGTACTTC,CASSSGTGGGEQYF
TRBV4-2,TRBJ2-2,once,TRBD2,TGTGCCAGCAGCCAACGCAGCGGGGGAGAAATCAACACCGGGGAGCTGTTTTTT,CASSQRSGGEINTGELFF
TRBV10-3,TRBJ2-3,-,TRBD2,TGTGCCATCTCCTTGGGACTAGCGCTGGATACGCAGTATTTT,CAISLGLALDTQYF
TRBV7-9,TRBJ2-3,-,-,TGTGCCAGCAGCTTACGGCAGGGGGATACGCAGTATTTT,CASSLRQGDTQYF
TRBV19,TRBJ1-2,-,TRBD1,TGTGCCAGTAGTACCCTAACCGGGACAGGGAAAAACTATGGCTACACCTTC,CASSTLTGTGKNYGYTF
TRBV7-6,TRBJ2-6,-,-,TGTGCCAGCATCCCAGGGGCAGGCAACTCTGGGGCCAACGTCCTGACTTTC,CASIPGAGNSGANVLTF
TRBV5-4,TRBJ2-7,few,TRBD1,TGTGCCAGCAGCTCCCAGACAGGGATCCCCTACGAGCAGTACTTC,CASSSQTGIPYEQYF
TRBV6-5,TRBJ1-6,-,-,TGTGCCAGCATTCCAGGGTCTAATTCACCCCTCCACTTT,CASIPGSNSPLHF
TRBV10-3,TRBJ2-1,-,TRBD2,TGTGCCATCAGTGAGTCAGTTAGCGGGGAGGGTGAGCAGTTCTTC,CAISESVSGEGEQFF
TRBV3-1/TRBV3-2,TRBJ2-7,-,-,TGTGCCAGCAGCCAAGATCTGGGGGGTGAAGGGACCGAATTC,CASSQDLGGEGTEF
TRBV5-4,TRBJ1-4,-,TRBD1,TGTGCCAGCAGCTACAGGGGGCGCGGGGATGAAAAACTGTTTTTT,CASSYRGRGDEKLFF
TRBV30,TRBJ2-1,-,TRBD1,TGTGCCTGGAAACCGGGACAGGGGGCGAGGGGTGAGCAGTTCTTC,CAWKPGQGARGEQFF
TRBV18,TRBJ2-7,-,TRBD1,TGTGCCAGCTCCCCGGGACAGTCATTCTACGAGCAGTACTTC,CASSPGQSFYEQYF
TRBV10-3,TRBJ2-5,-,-,TGTGCCATCAACACAGGATCCCAAGAGACCCAGTACTTC,CAINTGSQETQYF
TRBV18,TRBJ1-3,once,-,TGTGCCAGCTCACCACCGAGAACCTCTGGAAACACCATATATTTT,CASSPPRTSGNTIYF
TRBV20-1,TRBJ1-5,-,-,TGCAGTGCTAGTCATGCCAACTACATATATAGCAATCAGCCCCAGCATTTT,CSASHANYIYSNQPQHF
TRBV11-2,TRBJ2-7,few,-,TGTGCCAGCAGCCCGCTGGGGCGGGGGCGAGGCGAAGACTACGAGCAGTACTTC,CASSPLGRGRGEDYEQYF
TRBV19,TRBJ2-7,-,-,TGTGCCAGTTCCCCATCGGTAGCAACCTCCTACGAGCAGTACTTC,CASSPSVATSYEQYF
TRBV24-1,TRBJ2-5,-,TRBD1,TGTGCCACCAGTGTACCTAAACAGGGGGAGACCCAGTACTTC,CATSVPKQGETQYF
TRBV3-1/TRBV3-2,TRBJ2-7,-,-,TGTGCCAGCAGCCAAGGTCAAGCCTCCTACGAGCAGTACTTC,CASSQGQASYEQYF